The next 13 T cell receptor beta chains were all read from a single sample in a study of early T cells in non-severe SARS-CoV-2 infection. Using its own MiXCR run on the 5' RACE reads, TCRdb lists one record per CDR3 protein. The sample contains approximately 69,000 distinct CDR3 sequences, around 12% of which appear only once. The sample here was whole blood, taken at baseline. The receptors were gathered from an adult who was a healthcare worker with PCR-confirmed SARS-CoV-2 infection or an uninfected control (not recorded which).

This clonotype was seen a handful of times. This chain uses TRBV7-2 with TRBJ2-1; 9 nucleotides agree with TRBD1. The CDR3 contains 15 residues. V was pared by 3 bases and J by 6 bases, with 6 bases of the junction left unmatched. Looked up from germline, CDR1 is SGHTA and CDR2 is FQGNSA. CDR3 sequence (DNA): TGTGCCAGCAGCTTCACAGGGGGCGCAGGCAATGAGCAGTTCTTC. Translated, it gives CASSFTGGAGNEQFF. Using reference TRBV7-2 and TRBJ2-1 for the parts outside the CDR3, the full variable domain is GAGVSQSPSNKVTEKGKDVELRCDPISGHTALYWYRQSLGQGLEFLIYFQGNSAPDKSGLPSDRFSAERTGGSVSTLTIQRTQQEDSAVYLCASSFTGGAGNEQFFGPGTRLTVL.

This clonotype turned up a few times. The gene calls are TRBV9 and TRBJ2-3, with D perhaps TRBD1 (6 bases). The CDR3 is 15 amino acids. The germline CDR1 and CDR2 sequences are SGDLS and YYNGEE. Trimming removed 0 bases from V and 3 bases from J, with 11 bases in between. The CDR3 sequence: CASSVEWGRTDTQYF. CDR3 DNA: TGTGCCAGCAGCGTAGAATGGGGGCGGACAGATACGCAGTATTTT.

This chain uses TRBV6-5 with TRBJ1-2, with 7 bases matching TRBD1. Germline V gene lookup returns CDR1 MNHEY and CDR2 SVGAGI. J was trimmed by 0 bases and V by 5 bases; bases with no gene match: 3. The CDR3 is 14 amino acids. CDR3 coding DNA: TGTGCCAGCAGTCGGGACAGTTCTAACTATGGCTACACCTTC. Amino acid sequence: CASSRDSSNYGYTF.

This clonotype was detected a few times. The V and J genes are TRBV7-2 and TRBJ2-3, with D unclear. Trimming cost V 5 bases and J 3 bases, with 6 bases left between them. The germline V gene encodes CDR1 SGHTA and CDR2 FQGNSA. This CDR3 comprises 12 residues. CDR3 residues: CASSPETDTQYF. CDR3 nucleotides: TGTGCCAGCAGCCCCGAGACAGATACGCAGTATTTT.

CDR3: CASSLPARGNREGAEAFF. CDR3 DNA: TGTGCCAGCAGCTTACCGGCGCGTGGTAATCGGGAGGGGGCTGAAGCTTTCTTT. The chain recombines TRBV7-9 with TRBJ1-1; TRBD1 is a possible D gene (6 bases). CDR1 SEHNR and CDR2 FQNEAQ come from the germline V gene (reference sequence). The CDR3 is 18 amino acids. Trimming stripped 2 bases from V and 6 bases from J, with 25 bases between.

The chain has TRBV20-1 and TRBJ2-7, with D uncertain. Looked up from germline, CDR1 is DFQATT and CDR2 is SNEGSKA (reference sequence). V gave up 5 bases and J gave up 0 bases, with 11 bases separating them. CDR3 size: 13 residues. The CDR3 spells CSAYSPFSYEQYF. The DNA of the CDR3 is TGCAGTGCTTACAGCCCCTTCTCCTACGAGCAGTACTTC.

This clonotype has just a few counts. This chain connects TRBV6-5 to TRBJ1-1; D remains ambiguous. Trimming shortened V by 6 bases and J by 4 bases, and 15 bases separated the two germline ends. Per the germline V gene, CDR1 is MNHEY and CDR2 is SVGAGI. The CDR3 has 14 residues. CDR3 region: CASRARRVGTEAFF. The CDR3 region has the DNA TGTGCCAGCAGGGCCAGGAGAGTGGGCACTGAAGCTTTCTTT.

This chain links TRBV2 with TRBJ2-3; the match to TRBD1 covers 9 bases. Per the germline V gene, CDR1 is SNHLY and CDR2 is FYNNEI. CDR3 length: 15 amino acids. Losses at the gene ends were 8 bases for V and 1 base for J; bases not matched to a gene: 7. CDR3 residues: CASGGDRVGTDTQYF. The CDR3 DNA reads TGTGCCAGCGGTGGGGACAGGGTAGGCACAGATACGCAGTATTTT. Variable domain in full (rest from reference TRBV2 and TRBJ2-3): EPEVTQTPSHQVTQMGQEVILRCVPISNHLYFYWYRQILGQKVEFLVSFYNNEISEKSEIFDDQFSVERPDGSNFTLKIRSTKLEDSAMYFCASGGDRVGTDTQYFGPGTRLTVL.

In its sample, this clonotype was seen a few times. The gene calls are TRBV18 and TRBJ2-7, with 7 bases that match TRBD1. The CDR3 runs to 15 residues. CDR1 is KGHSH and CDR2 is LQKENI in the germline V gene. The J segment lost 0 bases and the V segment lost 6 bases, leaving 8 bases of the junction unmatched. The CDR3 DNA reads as TGTGCCAGCTCCCCCCGACAGGGCAACTCCTACGAGCAGTACTTC. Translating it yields CASSPRQGNSYEQYF. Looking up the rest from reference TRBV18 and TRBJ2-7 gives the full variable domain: NAGVMQNPRHLVRRRGQEARLRCSPMKGHSHVYWYRQLPEEGLKFMVYLQKENIIDESGMPKERFSAEFPKEGPSILRIQQVVRGDSAAYFCASSPRQGNSYEQYFGPGTRLTVT.

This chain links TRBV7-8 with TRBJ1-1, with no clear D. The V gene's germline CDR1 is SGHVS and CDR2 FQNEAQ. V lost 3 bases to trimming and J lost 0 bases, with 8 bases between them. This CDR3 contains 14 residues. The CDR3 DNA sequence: TGTGCCAGCAGCTTTGCGAGGATGAACACTGAAGCTTTCTTT. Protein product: CASSFARMNTEAFF.

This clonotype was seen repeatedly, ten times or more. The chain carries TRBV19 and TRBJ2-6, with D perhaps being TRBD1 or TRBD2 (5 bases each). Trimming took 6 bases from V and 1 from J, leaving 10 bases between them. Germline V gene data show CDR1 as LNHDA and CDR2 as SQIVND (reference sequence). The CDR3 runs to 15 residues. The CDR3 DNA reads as TGTGCCAGTAGCCCCGGGACGTCTGGGGCCAACGTCCTGACTTTC. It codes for CASSPGTSGANVLTF.

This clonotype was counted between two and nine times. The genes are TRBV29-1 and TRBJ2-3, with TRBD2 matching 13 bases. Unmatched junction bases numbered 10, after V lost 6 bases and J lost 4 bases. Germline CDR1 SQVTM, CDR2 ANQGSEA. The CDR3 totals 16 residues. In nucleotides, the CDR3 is TGCAGCGTAGACCCGGGACTAGCGGGGTTGTCAGATACGCAGTATTTT. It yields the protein CSVDPGLAGLSDTQYF.

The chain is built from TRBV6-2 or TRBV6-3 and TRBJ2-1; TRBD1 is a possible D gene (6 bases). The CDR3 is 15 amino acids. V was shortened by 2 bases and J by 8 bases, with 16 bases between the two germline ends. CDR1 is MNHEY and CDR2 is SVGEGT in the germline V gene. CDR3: CASSYPPLQGDEQFF. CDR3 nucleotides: TGTGCCAGCAGTTACCCCCCCTTACAGGGAGATGAGCAGTTCTTC.